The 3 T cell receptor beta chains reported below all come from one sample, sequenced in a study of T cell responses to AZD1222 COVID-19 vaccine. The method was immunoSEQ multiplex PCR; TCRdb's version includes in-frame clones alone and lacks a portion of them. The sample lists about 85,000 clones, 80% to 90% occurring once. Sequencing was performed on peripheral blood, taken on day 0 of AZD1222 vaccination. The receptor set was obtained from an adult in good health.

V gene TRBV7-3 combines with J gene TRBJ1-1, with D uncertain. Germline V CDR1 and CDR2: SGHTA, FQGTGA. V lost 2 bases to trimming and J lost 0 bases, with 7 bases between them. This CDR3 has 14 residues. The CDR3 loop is CASSLGRMNTEAFF. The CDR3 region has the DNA TGTGCCAGCAGCTTAGGGAGGATGAACACTGAAGCTTTCTTT.

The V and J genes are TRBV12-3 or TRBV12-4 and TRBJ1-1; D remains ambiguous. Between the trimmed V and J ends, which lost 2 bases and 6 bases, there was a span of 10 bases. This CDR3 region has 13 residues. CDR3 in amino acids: CASSLPVVAEAFF. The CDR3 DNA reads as TGTGCCAGCAGTTTACCGGTGGTGGCTGAAGCTTTCTTT.

CDR3 amino acids: CASSSYGLNYEQYF. DNA for the CDR3: TGTGCCAGCAGTTCATACGGGCTCAACTACGAGCAGTACTTC. This chain connects TRBV28 to TRBJ2-7; D call uncertain. CDR3 length: 14 amino acids. Per germline, CDR1 MDHEN and CDR2 SYDVKM. The V end was cut by 4 bases, the J end by 3 bases, with 13 bases between. The variable domain in full, completed from reference TRBV28 and TRBJ2-7, reads DVKVTQSSRYLVKRTGEKVFLECVQDMDHENMFWYRQDPGLGLRLIYFSYDVKMKEKGDIPEGYSVSREKKERFSLILESASTNQTSMYLCASSSYGLNYEQYFGPGTRLTVT.